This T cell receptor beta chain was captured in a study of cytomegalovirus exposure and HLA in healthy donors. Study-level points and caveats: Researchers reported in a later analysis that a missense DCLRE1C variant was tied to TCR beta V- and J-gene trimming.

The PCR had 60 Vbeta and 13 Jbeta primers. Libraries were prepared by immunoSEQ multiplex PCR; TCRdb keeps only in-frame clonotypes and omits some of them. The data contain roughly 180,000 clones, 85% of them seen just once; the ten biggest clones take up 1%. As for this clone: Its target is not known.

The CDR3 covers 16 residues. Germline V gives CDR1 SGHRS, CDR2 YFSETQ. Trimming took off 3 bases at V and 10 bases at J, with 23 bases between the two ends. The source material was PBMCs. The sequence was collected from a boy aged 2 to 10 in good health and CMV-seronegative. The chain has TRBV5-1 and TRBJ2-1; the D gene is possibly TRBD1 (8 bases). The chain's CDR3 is CASSWGGTGPSVEQFF. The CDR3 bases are TGCGCCAGCAGCTGGGGGGGGACAGGACCCTCGGTGGAGCAGTTCTTC.